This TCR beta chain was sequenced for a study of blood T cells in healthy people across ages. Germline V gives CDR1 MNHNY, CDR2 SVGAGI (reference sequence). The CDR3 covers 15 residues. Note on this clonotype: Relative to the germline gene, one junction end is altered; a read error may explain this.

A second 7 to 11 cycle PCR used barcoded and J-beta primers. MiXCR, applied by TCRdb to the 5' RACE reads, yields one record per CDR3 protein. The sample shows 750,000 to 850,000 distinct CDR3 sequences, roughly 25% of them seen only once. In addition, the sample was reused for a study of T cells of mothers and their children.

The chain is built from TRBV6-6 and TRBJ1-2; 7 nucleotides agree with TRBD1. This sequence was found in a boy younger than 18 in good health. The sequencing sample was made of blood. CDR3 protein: CASSYSSAGGYGYTF. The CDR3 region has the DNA TGTGCTAGCAGTTACTCGTCTGCAGGGGGGTATGGCTACACCTTC.